The 16 T cell receptor beta chains in this list originate from one sample, sequenced in a study of cytomegalovirus exposure and HLA in healthy donors. PCR was performed using 60 Vbeta and 13 Jbeta primers. Method: immunoSEQ multiplex PCR; TCRdb's copy keeps in-frame clones and lacks some. Its listing shows more than 200,000 clones. Sequencing was done on a sample of PBMCs. The receptors derive from a woman aged 30 to 39 in good health and CMV-seropositive.

The J gene is TRBJ2-3, the V gene TRBV4-3, with 8 positions matching TRBD2. Germline lookup yields CDR1 LGHNA and CDR2 YSLEER. The CDR3 loop spans 18 amino acids. After removal of 4 bases from V and 4 bases from J, the junction contained 16 bases not matched to a gene. The CDR3 DNA follows: TGCGCCAGCAGCCGGGGGTTTTTACGGGAGGGAGGGCCAGATACGCAGTATTTT. The encoded protein is CASSRGFLREGGPDTQYF.

The rearrangement links TRBV27 to TRBJ2-7; 9 bases align to TRBD1. After removal of 6 bases from V and 8 bases from J, the junction contained 11 bases not matched to a gene. The CDR3 is made up of 14 amino acids. In germline, CDR1 is MNHEY, CDR2 SMNVEV (reference sequence). The CDR3 is CASSLLTGGAQQYF. CDR3 coding DNA: TGTGCCAGCAGCCTCCTTACAGGGGGCGCGCAGCAGTACTTC.

Here the CDR3 DNA reads TGTGCCAGCAGTCTTAGCGGGGATGAGCAGTTCTTC. This encodes CASSLSGDEQFF. The chain links TRBV27 to TRBJ2-1, with 8 bases matching TRBD2. V shed 5 bases, J shed 8 bases, and the junction held 2 bases outside the gene matches. The CDR3 loop spans 12 amino acids. Germline values: CDR1 MNHEY, CDR2 SMNVEV (reference sequence).

The V call is TRBV6-5, the J call TRBJ2-1; D remains ambiguous. V dropped 5 bases and J dropped 0 bases, with 11 bases sitting between them. There are 15 residues in the CDR3. The germline gives CDR1 MNHEY, CDR2 SVGAGI. This CDR3 reads CASSASVSSYNEQFF. CDR3 DNA sequence: TGTGCCAGCAGTGCGAGCGTAAGCTCCTACAATGAGCAGTTCTTC.

On this clone: The germline gene is not matched at one end of the junction; a read error may be the cause. J is TRBJ1-4 and V is TRBV5-4; 8 bases match TRBD1. Germline values: CDR1 SGHNT, CDR2 YYREEE (reference sequence). The CDR3 extends over 16 amino acids. The CDR3 DNA follows: TGTGCCAGCAGTTTGGACAGGGCCCGTTCTAATGAAAAACTGTTTTTT. Translated: CASSLDRARSNEKLFF.

The CDR3 region has the DNA TGCGCCAGCAGAGGACAGGTCCCCTACGAGCAGTACTTC. Encoded protein: CASRGQVPYEQYF. The rearrangement uses TRBV10-2 and TRBJ2-7, with TRBD1 identical over 7 bases. The CDR3 length is 13 residues. V was clipped by 6 bases and J by 2 bases; unmatched bases: 4. In germline, CDR1 is WSHSY, CDR2 SAAADI.

J is TRBJ2-2 and V is TRBV4-1; the D gene is possibly TRBD1 (6 bases). Germline V gene sequence: CDR1 MGHRA, CDR2 YSYEKL. V shed 4 bases and J shed 3 bases, with 9 bases lying between them. CDR3 length equals 14 residues. CDR3 coding DNA: TGCGCCAGCAGCCTAGACAGGTACACCGGGGAGCTGTTTTTT. It is translated as CASSLDRYTGELFF.

A word on this clone: At one of its ends the junction is not consistent with the germline gene, which may arise from a read error. The CDR3 reads CVIGGSGSRGETQYF. CDR3 DNA sequence: TGTGTCATCGGAGGCTCGGGCTCACGGGGAGAGACCCAGTACTTC. The chain has TRBV10-3 and TRBJ2-5, with a tentative D call TRBD2 (5 bases). The CDR3 is made up of 15 amino acids. Germline V CDR1 and CDR2: ENHRY, SYGVKD.

The rearrangement uses TRBV4-3 and TRBJ2-3; D not resolved. The CDR3 consists of 16 residues. V dropped 0 bases and J dropped 0 bases, with 10 bases sitting between them. CDR1 and CDR2 (germline): LGHNA, YSLEER. In DNA form, the CDR3 reads TGCGCCAGCAGCCAAGATAGGCGGCCTAGCACAGATACGCAGTATTTT. Protein: CASSQDRRPSTDTQYF.

The chain carries TRBV4-1 and TRBJ2-5, with D unclear. TRBJ2-7 matches the DNA end more closely, so the J call is doubtful. The CDR3 is 13 residues long. In germline, CDR1 is MGHRA, CDR2 YSYEKL. The CDR3 here is CASSRRGFYEQYF. The CDR3 coding sequence is TGCGCCAGCAGTCGGAGAGGCTTCTACGAGCAGTACTTC.

The chain employs TRBV7-9 and TRBJ2-5; D not resolved. Germline values: CDR1 SEHNR, CDR2 FQNEAQ (reference sequence). This CDR3 is built from 14 residues. The V end lost 4 bases, the J end lost 5 bases, and 14 bases lay between the germline ends. The CDR3 loop reads CASSSDLYGETQYF. The CDR3 bases are TGTGCCAGCAGCTCCGACTTGTACGGGGAGACCCAGTACTTC.

This chain connects TRBV7-9 to TRBJ2-5; 11 bases map to TRBD2. Matching the DNA end better, TRBJ2-7 makes the J call doubtful. The germline V gene encodes CDR1 SEHNR and CDR2 FQNEAQ (reference sequence). The CDR3 loop spans 16 amino acids. The CDR3: CASSTRSGRVSYEQYF. In DNA form, the CDR3 reads TGTGCCAGCAGTACCCGTAGCGGGAGGGTCTCCTACGAGCAGTACTTC.

The chain carries TRBV5-1 and TRBJ2-3, with D unresolved. The CDR3 covers 16 residues. Germline CDR1 and CDR2: SGHRS and YFSETQ. Trimming took off 0 bases at V and 0 bases at J, with 11 bases between the two ends. CDR3 protein: CASSLVASASTDTQYF. In nucleotides, the CDR3 is TGCGCCAGCAGCTTGGTGGCTAGTGCTAGCACAGATACGCAGTATTTT.

The chain joins TRBV6-5 to TRBJ2-7; 7 bases line up with TRBD1. Germline trimming cut 9 bases from V and 0 bases from J; bases unmatched to any gene: 8. This CDR3 contains 14 residues. The germline gives CDR1 MNHEY, CDR2 SVGAGI. As DNA, the CDR3 is TGTGCCAGTTCTTTCCGGGACAGCTCCTACGAGCAGTACTTC. Its translation is CASSFRDSSYEQYF.

The chain joins TRBV30 to TRBJ2-1; no reliable D call. The CDR3 has 10 amino acids. CDR1 and CDR2 from the germline V gene are GTSNPN and SVGIG (reference sequence). Trimming left V 4 bases short and J 6 bases short, with 4 bases between. CDR3 residues: CAWNSNEQFF. The CDR3 region has the DNA TGTGCCTGGAACAGCAATGAGCAGTTCTTC. The whole variable domain, remainder taken from reference TRBV30 and TRBJ2-1, is SQTIHQWPATLVQPVGSPLSLECTVEGTSNPNLYWYRQAAGRGLQLLFYSVGIGQISSEVPQNLSASRPQDRQFILSSKKLLLSDSGFYLCAWNSNEQFFGPGTRLTVL.

The chain recombines TRBV6-6 with TRBJ2-1, with 9 positions matching TRBD2. The CDR3 runs 15 residues. Trimming cost V 7 bases and J 3 bases; bases outside gene matches: 7. Germline CDR1 is MNHNY and CDR2 is SVGAGI (reference sequence). The DNA for the CDR3 is TGTGCCAGCAAAATCCTTAGCGGGAGCTACAATGAGCAGTTCTTC. Translating gives CASKILSGSYNEQFF.